A single sample gave rise to the 30 T cell receptor beta chains below, sequenced in a study of blood T cell repertoires in COVID-19. The data were produced by immunoSEQ multiplex PCR, yet TCRdb's version contains in-frame clones alone and is incomplete. The sample shows roughly 410,000 clones, around 87% of them seen only once. Sequenced material: peripheral blood. These receptors all come from a woman aged 55-69 years with COVID-19, enrolled during active disease.

The V call is TRBV5-1, the J call TRBJ1-5; 8 bases are a match to TRBD1. Germline lookup yields CDR1 SGHRS and CDR2 YFSETQ. CDR3 length equals 13 residues. V trimming: 1 base; J trimming: 8 bases; junction bases outside the gene matches: 2. Here the CDR3 DNA reads TGCGCCAGCAGCTTGACAGGGGGGGAGCCCCAGCATTTT. Protein sequence: CASSLTGGEPQHF.

The rearrangement joins TRBV6-4 to TRBJ2-1, with 10 nucleotides matching TRBD2. After removal of 3 bases from V and 12 bases from J, the junction contained 5 bases not matched to a gene. Germline CDR1 reads MRHNA; CDR2 reads SNTAGT. This CDR3 is built from 13 residues. CDR3 protein: CASSEVAGGSQFF. Written as DNA, the CDR3 is TGTGCCAGCAGTGAAGTAGCGGGGGGCTCGCAGTTCTTC.

The rearrangement uses TRBV3-1 (or the pseudogene TRBV3-2) and TRBJ1-5; D possibly corresponds to TRBD1 (6 bases). This CDR3 spans 15 amino acids. Per germline, CDR1 LGHDT and CDR2 YNNKEL (reference sequence). Trimming shortened V by 4 bases and J by 1 base, and 11 bases separated the two germline ends. CDR3: CASSPRGGSNQPQHF. CDR3 nucleotides: TGTGCCAGCAGCCCAAGAGGGGGAAGCAATCAGCCCCAGCATTTT.

The chain carries TRBV18 and TRBJ2-2; D is perhaps TRBD1 (7 bases). The germline gives CDR1 KGHSH, CDR2 LQKENI. V was cut by 4 bases and J by 7 bases, with 19 bases left in between. This CDR3 contains 16 residues. The CDR3 coding sequence is TGTGCCAGCTCACATGGACAGGTCGGGAGTATCGGGGAGCTGTTTTTT. This translates into CASSHGQVGSIGELFF. Supplemented by reference TRBV18 and TRBJ2-2, the full variable domain reads NAGVMQNPRHLVRRRGQEARLRCSPMKGHSHVYWYRQLPEEGLKFMVYLQKENIIDESGMPKERFSAEFPKEGPSILRIQQVVRGDSAAYFCASSHGQVGSIGELFFGEGSRLTVL.

This rearrangement joins TRBV5-4 to TRBJ2-5; 9 positions agree with TRBD2. Germline CDR1 is SGHNT and CDR2 is YYREEE (reference sequence). The ends lost 4 bases at V and 5 bases at J; junction bases unmatched: 9. This CDR3 is built from 15 residues. CDR3 sequence (DNA): TGTGCCAGCAGCGAAGCGGGGGGTCGGCGGGAGACCCAGTACTTC. Translation: CASSEAGGRRETQYF.

V and J are TRBV28 and TRBJ2-7; possibly TRBD2 for D (5 bases). Germline CDR1 reads MDHEN; CDR2 reads SYDVKM. V was pared by 2 bases and J by 5 bases, with 16 bases between. This CDR3 has 15 amino acids. CDR3 DNA sequence: TGTGCCAGCAGTTTAGAAATTCGAGGGTCCCACGAGCAGTACTTC. Translation: CASSLEIRGSHEQYF.

The chain couples TRBV20-1 to TRBJ2-7, with 9 bases that match TRBD2. J was trimmed by 2 bases and V by 3 bases; bases with no gene match: 5. CDR1 and CDR2 from the germline V gene are DFQATT and SNEGSKA (reference sequence). The CDR3 contains 14 residues. Here the CDR3 DNA reads TGCAGTGCTAGTAGCGGGGGCCGAACCTACGAGCAGTACTTC. Its translation: CSASSGGRTYEQYF.

This sequence joins TRBV6-5 and TRBJ1-4, with TRBD1 matching over 7 bases. The ends lost 6 bases at V and 8 bases at J; junction bases unmatched: 9. Germline V lookup: CDR1 MNHEY, CDR2 SVGAGI. CDR3 length: 14 residues. CDR3 in DNA: TGTGCCAGCAGCTGGGACAGTTCCAGGGAAAAACTGTTTTTT. Amino acids: CASSWDSSREKLFF.

The J gene is TRBJ1-2, the V gene TRBV10-1; 9 nucleotides match TRBD1. There are 14 residues in the CDR3. V gave up 6 bases and J gave up 4 bases; unmatched junction bases: 6. The germline V gene encodes CDR1 WNHNN and CDR2 SYGVQD (reference sequence). The DNA for the CDR3 is TGCGCCAGCAGCCCGGGACAGGGACCCTATGGCTACACCTTC. Amino acids: CASSPGQGPYGYTF.

This CDR3 is CASSFGTSGGNEQFF. The CDR3 region has the DNA TGTGCCAGTAGTTTCGGGACTAGCGGGGGTAATGAGCAGTTCTTC. The V gene is TRBV19, the J gene TRBJ2-1; TRBD2 agrees at 14 bases. The CDR3 is 15 amino acids. The J segment lost 7 bases and the V segment lost 5 bases, leaving 4 bases of the junction unmatched. In germline, CDR1 is LNHDA, CDR2 SQIVND (reference sequence).

The V gene is TRBV2, the J gene TRBJ2-7; D unclear. This CDR3 spans 13 amino acids. Per germline, CDR1 SNHLY and CDR2 FYNNEI. Trimming stripped 8 bases from V and 5 bases from J, with 16 bases between. The CDR3 here is CASGDPTYDEQYF. DNA for the CDR3: TGTGCCAGCGGAGACCCTACGTACGACGAGCAGTACTTC.

The chain employs TRBV3-1 (or the pseudogene TRBV3-2) and TRBJ2-7; the match to TRBD2 covers 11 bases. The CDR3 sequence is 14 residues long. The trim removed 5 bases at V and 6 bases at J, leaving 6 bases unmatched. Per the germline V gene, CDR1 is LGHDT and CDR2 is YNNKEL (reference sequence). CDR3 loop: CASSIAGGLGEQYF. CDR3 sequence (DNA): TGTGCCAGCAGCATAGCGGGGGGGCTCGGCGAGCAGTACTTC.

This clone came up a few times. The gene calls are TRBV14 and TRBJ1-1; D is uncertain. The germline CDR1 and CDR2 sequences are SGHDN and FVKESK. Between the trimmed V and J ends, which lost 4 bases and 1 base, there was a span of 7 bases. This CDR3 contains 13 residues. The CDR3 DNA reads as TGTGCCAGCAGCCGCGTGAAGAACACTGAAGCTTTCTTT. It codes for CASSRVKNTEAFF.

The genes are TRBV7-2 and TRBJ1-5, with D perhaps TRBD1 (5 bases). CDR1 and CDR2 (germline): SGHTA, FQGNSA. The ends were cut back, 1 base at V and 0 bases at J, with 7 bases in the middle. The CDR3 contains 15 residues. The CDR3 DNA is TGTGCCAGCAGCTTAGGGACATATAGCAATCAGCCCCAGCATTTT. Translated: CASSLGTYSNQPQHF.

This sequence joins TRBV7-3 and TRBJ2-3; perhaps TRBD2 as D (5 bases). The CDR3 has 15 residues. V was clipped by 4 bases and J by 6 bases, with 17 bases between them. From germline, CDR1 is SGHTA and CDR2 FQGTGA. The DNA for the CDR3 is TGTGCCAGCAGCTCAACCCTCAATGGGGAGGATACGCAGTATTTT. Its translation is CASSSTLNGEDTQYF.

The chain links TRBV28 to TRBJ2-1, with 12 bases aligning to TRBD2. Per the germline V gene, CDR1 is MDHEN and CDR2 is SYDVKM. The CDR3 is 19 amino acids. V was clipped by 6 bases and J by 5 bases; unmatched bases: 17. CDR3 residues: CASSPSGGALGRLDNEQFF. In nucleotides, the CDR3 is TGTGCCAGCAGCCCTAGCGGGGGGGCCCTGGGCCGCTTGGACAATGAGCAGTTCTTC.

V usage is TRBV18 and J usage is TRBJ2-5, with 7 bases that match TRBD1. V was clipped by 3 bases and J by 1 base; unmatched bases: 2. Per germline, CDR1 KGHSH and CDR2 LQKENI. This CDR3 has 14 residues. CDR3 DNA sequence: TGTGCCAGCTCACCGAGACAGGGCCAAGAGACCCAGTACTTC. This sequence encodes CASSPRQGQETQYF.

V gene TRBV5-6 combines with J gene TRBJ1-2, with 10 bases lining up with TRBD1. With V trimmed by 4 bases and J by 6 bases, 9 bases remained unmatched. The CDR3 contains 15 residues. CDR1 is SGHDT, CDR2 YYEEEE, per germline. The CDR3 bases are TGTGCCAGCAGCCCCGACAGGGGGCAAAGGGATGGCTACACCTTC. It is translated as CASSPDRGQRDGYTF.

The chain joins TRBV28 to TRBJ2-5; 13 bases line up with TRBD2. The V segment lost 8 bases and the J segment 5 bases; nucleotides outside the gene matches: 17. In germline, CDR1 is MDHEN, CDR2 SYDVKM. This CDR3 comprises 18 residues. The DNA for the CDR3 is TGTGCCAGCTCCGGGGGACTAGCGGGGAGCCCGGTCCGGGAGACCCAGTACTTC. Its protein is CASSGGLAGSPVRETQYF.

The chain has TRBV27 and TRBJ1-2, with TRBD1 as a possible D gene (5 bases). Germline assignment: CDR1 MNHEY and CDR2 SMNVEV (reference sequence). The CDR3 is 14 amino acids. V dropped 5 bases and J dropped 0 bases, with 10 bases sitting between them. The CDR3 nucleotides are TGTGCCAGCAGTCTAGGGACTCCTAACTATGGCTACACCTTC. This sequence encodes CASSLGTPNYGYTF.

CDR3 sequence (DNA): TGTGCCAGCAGCCTCTTAGCGTCGGGCCATGGCTACACCTTC. Translating gives CASSLLASGHGYTF. This chain joins TRBV9 and TRBJ1-2; D ambiguous. From germline, CDR1 is SGDLS and CDR2 YYNGEE. This CDR3 comprises 14 residues. V lost 4 bases, J lost 6 bases, and 16 bases lay in between.

V and J are TRBV7-6 and TRBJ1-3; unclear D gene. Trimming left V 5 bases short and J 4 bases short, with 12 bases between. CDR3 length: 14 residues. Germline CDR1 and CDR2: SGHVS and FNYEAQ. CDR3 DNA: TGTGCCAGCAGCCCACTTTCAGGAGGAAACACCATATATTTT. Its translation is CASSPLSGGNTIYF.

The chain uses TRBV12-5 and TRBJ2-5, with TRBD2 matching 9 bases. Looked up from germline, CDR1 is LGHNT and CDR2 is FRNRAP. This CDR3 spans 18 amino acids. The ends lost 0 bases at V and 5 bases at J; junction bases unmatched: 13. The CDR3 nucleotides read TGTGCTAGTGGTTTGGTTGGTATGGCGGGGGGGCAGGGTGAGACCCAGTACTTC. It translates to CASGLVGMAGGQGETQYF.

In DNA, the CDR3 is TGTGCCAGTTTAAGACAGGGGGCAAACGGCTACACCTTC. Amino acid sequence: CASLRQGANGYTF. V and J are TRBV28 and TRBJ1-2; 10 bases fit TRBD1. The CDR3 has 13 residues. Germline V gene data show CDR1 as MDHEN and CDR2 as SYDVKM. Trimming removed 9 bases from V and 8 bases from J; junction bases left unmatched: 9.

V and J are TRBV18 and TRBJ1-4; TRBD1 might be the D (5 bases). Germline lookup yields CDR1 KGHSH and CDR2 LQKENI. Trimming shortened V by 3 bases and J by 3 bases, and 14 bases separated the two germline ends. The CDR3 consists of 16 residues. This CDR3 is CASSPGPQGANEKLFF. The DNA for the CDR3 is TGTGCCAGCTCACCGGGGCCCCAAGGTGCTAATGAAAAACTGTTTTTT.

The DNA for the CDR3 is TGTGCCAGCAGCTTAGTCCTAGCGGGGGGGCTAGATACGCAGTATTTT. As protein: CASSLVLAGGLDTQYF. The gene calls are TRBV7-2 and TRBJ2-3; 12 bases match TRBD2. Germline assignment: CDR1 SGHTA and CDR2 FQGNSA. The junction had 4 bases not matched to a gene; V was cut back by 1 base and J by 5 bases. There are 16 residues in the CDR3. Complete variable domain (other parts from reference TRBV7-2 and TRBJ2-3): GAGVSQSPSNKVTEKGKDVELRCDPISGHTALYWYRQSLGQGLEFLIYFQGNSAPDKSGLPSDRFSAERTGGSVSTLTIQRTQQEDSAVYLCASSLVLAGGLDTQYFGPGTRLTVL.

The chain carries TRBV7-2 and TRBJ2-7; D is perhaps TRBD2 (6 bases). From germline, CDR1 is SGHTA and CDR2 FQGNSA. This CDR3 region has 13 residues. Between the trimmed V and J ends, which lost 1 base and 7 bases, there was a span of 11 bases. The CDR3 spells CASSLVSRGEQYF. The CDR3 DNA is TGTGCCAGCAGCTTAGTATCGCGGGGAGAGCAGTACTTC. Supplemented by reference TRBV7-2 and TRBJ2-7, the full variable domain reads GAGVSQSPSNKVTEKGKDVELRCDPISGHTALYWYRQSLGQGLEFLIYFQGNSAPDKSGLPSDRFSAERTGGSVSTLTIQRTQQEDSAVYLCASSLVSRGEQYFGPGTRLTVT.

The chain is built from TRBV5-4 and TRBJ1-2, with D unclear. The CDR3 is 14 amino acids. In germline, CDR1 is SGHNT, CDR2 YYREEE (reference sequence). The V gene lost 4 bases and the J gene lost 8 bases, with 18 bases spanning the gap. The CDR3 DNA is TGTGCCAGCAGCCTAAGTCTCTCGGGGTACGGCTACACCTTC. It yields the protein CASSLSLSGYGYTF. The variable domain in full, with the rest retrieved from reference TRBV5-4 and TRBJ1-2, is ETGVTQSPTHLIKTRGQQVTLRCSSQSGHNTVSWYQQALGQGPQFIFQYYREEENGRGNFPPRFSGLQFPNYSSELNVNALELDDSALYLCASSLSLSGYGYTFGSGTRLTVV.

The chain links TRBV19 to TRBJ1-3; 7 positions agree with TRBD1. CDR1 and CDR2 (germline): LNHDA, SQIVND (reference sequence). This CDR3 region has 13 residues. The J segment lost 5 bases and the V segment lost 4 bases, leaving 2 bases of the junction unmatched. DNA of the CDR3: TGTGCCAGTAGTACGGGACAGCGAAACACCATATATTTT. The encoded protein is CASSTGQRNTIYF.

The chain uses TRBV7-8 and TRBJ1-1, with 7 bases that match TRBD1. The CDR3 runs 13 residues. J was trimmed by 8 bases and V by 5 bases; bases with no gene match: 8. Germline CDR1 SGHVS, CDR2 FQNEAQ. CDR3 sequence reads: CASSPRQGLEAFF. In DNA form, the CDR3 reads TGTGCCAGCAGCCCGAGACAGGGTCTGGAAGCTTTCTTT.